This TCR beta chain was sequenced during a study of blood T cell repertoires in COVID-19. The overall study: T cells, B-cell-depleted T cells, or PBMCs provided the cDNA or gDNA that served as material.

This CDR3 comprises 17 residues. From germline, CDR1 is SGHRS and CDR2 YFSETQ. V lost 2 bases and J lost 5; bases outside the gene matches: 9. Enrolled during active infection, Seattle patients were then followed longitudinally. The protocol was immunoSEQ multiplex PCR, while the TCRdb copy is restricted to in-frame clones and leaves out a portion. Of roughly 70,000 clones in the sample, 76% are singletons; the top ten hold around 14%. The TCR sequence derives from a man in his sixties with COVID-19, enrolled during active disease. This chain joins TRBV5-1 and TRBJ2-3; TRBD2 agrees at 12 bases. The sequenced material came from peripheral blood. CDR3 sequence reads: CASSLESLAGGIDTQYF. The CDR3 DNA sequence: TGCGCCAGCAGCTTAGAGAGTCTAGCGGGAGGGATAGATACGCAGTATTTT.